This T cell receptor (beta chain) was identified in a study of blood T cell repertoires in COVID-19. Looking at the study overall: The cDNA or gDNA used as material had been derived from T cells, B-cell-depleted T cells, or PBMCs.

TCRdb's copy holds only in-frame clones and misses some; the assay was immunoSEQ multiplex PCR. This table has tens of thousands of clones, approximately 80% appearing once. CDR3 size: 16 residues. Trimming shortened V by 1 base and J by 0 bases, and 13 bases separated the two germline ends. The germline V gene encodes CDR1 SGHAT and CDR2 FQNNGV. This clone was observed at least ten times. The sequence was collected from a man aged 80 or over with acute or convalescent COVID-19. The rearrangement uses TRBV11-2 and TRBJ2-7; a weak D match, TRBD2 (6 bases). Sequenced input: peripheral blood. CDR3 bases: TGTGCCAGCAGCTTAGGACAGCGGGTGAGCTCCTACGAGCAGTACTTC. Its translation is CASSLGQRVSSYEQYF.